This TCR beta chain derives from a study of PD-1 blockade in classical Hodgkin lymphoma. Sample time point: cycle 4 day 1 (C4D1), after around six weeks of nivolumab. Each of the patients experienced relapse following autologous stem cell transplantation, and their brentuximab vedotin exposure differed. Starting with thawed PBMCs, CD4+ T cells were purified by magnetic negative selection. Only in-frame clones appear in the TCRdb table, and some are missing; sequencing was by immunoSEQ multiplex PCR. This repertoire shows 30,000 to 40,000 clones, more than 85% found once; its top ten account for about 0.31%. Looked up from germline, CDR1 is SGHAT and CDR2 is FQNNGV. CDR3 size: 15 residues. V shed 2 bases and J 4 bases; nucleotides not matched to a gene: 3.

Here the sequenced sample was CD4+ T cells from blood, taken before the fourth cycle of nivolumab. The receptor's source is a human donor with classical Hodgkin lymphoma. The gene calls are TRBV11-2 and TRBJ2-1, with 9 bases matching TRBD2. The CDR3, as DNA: TGTGCCAGCAGCTTAATCAGCGGGGGGTACAATGAGCAGTTCTTC. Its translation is CASSLISGGYNEQFF.